Given below is one T cell receptor beta chain in context. The data were taken from a study of CD8 T cells in Susac syndrome. Random hexamers were used to reverse transcribe an amount of roughly 0.5 to 1 ug RNA. TCRdb reprocessed the immunoSEQ multiplex PCR reads with MiXCR, giving one entry per CDR3 protein. The sample lists about 200,000 distinct CDR3 sequences; nearly 95% were seen once. Germline values: CDR1 MGHRA, CDR2 YSYEKL. This CDR3 has 13 amino acids. The germline V and J ends were trimmed by 1 base and 9 bases, with 9 bases remaining between them. This chain joins TRBV4-1 and TRBJ2-2; D gene unclear. The origin of this receptor is a human donor with multiple sclerosis. Sequencing was done on a sample of CD4+ T cells from PBMCs. The CDR3 loop reads CASSQVPVWELFF. The CDR3 DNA reads as TGCGCCAGCAGCCAAGTCCCCGTCTGGGAGCTGTTTTTT.